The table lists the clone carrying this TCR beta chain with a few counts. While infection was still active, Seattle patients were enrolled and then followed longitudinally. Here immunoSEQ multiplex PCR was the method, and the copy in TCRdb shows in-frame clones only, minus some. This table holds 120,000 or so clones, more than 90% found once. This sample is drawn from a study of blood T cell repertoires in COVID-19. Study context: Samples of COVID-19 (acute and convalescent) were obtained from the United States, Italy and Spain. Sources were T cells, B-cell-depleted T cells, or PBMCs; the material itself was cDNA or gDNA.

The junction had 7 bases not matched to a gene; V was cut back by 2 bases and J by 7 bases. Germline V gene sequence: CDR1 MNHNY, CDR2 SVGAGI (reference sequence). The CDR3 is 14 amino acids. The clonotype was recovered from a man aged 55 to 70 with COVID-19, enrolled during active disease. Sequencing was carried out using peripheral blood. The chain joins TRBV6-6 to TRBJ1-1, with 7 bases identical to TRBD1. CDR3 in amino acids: CASSYADRSGEAFF. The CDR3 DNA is TGTGCCAGCAGTTACGCGGACAGGTCCGGTGAAGCTTTCTTT.